This T cell receptor (beta chain) derives from a study of cytomegalovirus exposure and HLA in healthy donors. Study-wide background: There were fewer than 130 million unique TCR beta sequences, drawn from 200 million or so T cells, in an earlier analysis.

General study points: One later analysis reportedly identified an Asian-associated ancestry cluster that showed fewer N-insertions than the 666-donor mean. Most of the TCR beta V segments (in an earlier analysis) were productive either about 90% or about 30% of the time.

Healthy bone marrow donors made up the cohort. With 60 Vbeta and 13 Jbeta primers, the PCR was carried out. Assay: immunoSEQ multiplex PCR; the TCRdb copy retains only in-frame clones and omits some. The sample holds 95,000 to 150,000 clones, about 73% seen once. As for this clone: Antigen: not known.

This TCR came from a woman between 50 and 59 years old in good health and CMV-seropositive. The sample was PBMCs.

CDR3 DNA: TGCGCCAGCAGCTTGAGGCAGGCCGGTGAGCAGTTCTTC. Encoded protein: CASSLRQAGEQFF. J is TRBJ2-1 and V is TRBV5-1; no clear D gene. This CDR3 comprises 13 residues. V was pared by 1 base and J by 9 bases, with 11 bases between. Germline V gene sequence: CDR1 SGHRS, CDR2 YFSETQ.